A selection of T cell receptor beta chains follows, all from one sample in a study of CD8 T cells in Susac syndrome. TCRdb re-analysed the immunoSEQ multiplex PCR reads in MiXCR, keeping a single row per CDR3 protein. This sample has approximately 170,000 distinct CDR3 sequences, with approximately 93% found just once. Input material: CD4+ T cells from PBMCs. The origin of the receptors is a human donor with multiple sclerosis. The CDR3 runs from the conserved cysteine through the conserved F or W. Fields, in order: D gene, J gene, V gene, CDR3 protein, CDR3 DNA. The D gene is left open where the match is weak.

D gene: NA; J gene: TRBJ1-4; V gene: TRBV29-1; CDR3 protein: CSVLQVSREKLFF; CDR3 DNA: TGCAGCGTCCTACAGGTGTCGAGAGAAAAACTGTTTTTT
D gene: NA; J gene: TRBJ2-7; V gene: TRBV6-5; CDR3 protein: CASSKESHYEQYF; CDR3 DNA: TGTGCCAGCAGTAAGGAGAGCCACTACGAGCAGTACTTC
D gene: NA; J gene: TRBJ2-7; V gene: TRBV27; CDR3 protein: CASSLSSTDTYEQYF; CDR3 DNA: TGTGCCAGCAGTTTATCTTCGACTGACACCTACGAGCAGTACTTC
D gene: NA; J gene: TRBJ1-1; V gene: TRBV29-1; CDR3 protein: CSVDWGRNTEAFF; CDR3 DNA: TGCAGCGTTGATTGGGGGCGCAACACTGAAGCTTTCTTT
D gene: NA; J gene: TRBJ1-6; V gene: TRBV10-2; CDR3 protein: CASIDVQQSPLHF; CDR3 DNA: TGCGCCAGCATTGACGTTCAGCAATCACCCCTCCACTTT
D gene: NA; J gene: TRBJ1-2; V gene: TRBV2; CDR3 protein: CASRITGGGYTF; CDR3 DNA: TGTGCCAGCAGAATTACCGGGGGCGGCTACACCTTC
D gene: NA; J gene: TRBJ2-7; V gene: TRBV6-1; CDR3 protein: CASSPRGVGTLSYEQYF; CDR3 DNA: TGTGCCAGCAGTCCGCGGGGTGTCGGGACGCTTTCCTACGAGCAGTACTTC
D gene: TRBD2; J gene: TRBJ2-2; V gene: TRBV10-1; CDR3 protein: CASSEALAGAGELFF; CDR3 DNA: TGCGCCAGCAGTGAGGCGCTAGCGGGAGCCGGGGAGCTGTTTTTT
D gene: NA; J gene: TRBJ2-5; V gene: TRBV7-7; CDR3 protein: CASSLGSLGTQYF; CDR3 DNA: TGTGCCAGCAGCTTAGGTAGCCTCGGGACCCAGTACTTC
D gene: NA; J gene: TRBJ2-3; V gene: TRBV20-1; CDR3 protein: CSPTPPPGTKLTDTQYF; CDR3 DNA: TGCAGTCCTACACCCCCTCCCGGGACAAAGCTCACAGATACGCAGTATTTT
D gene: TRBD1; J gene: TRBJ2-5; V gene: TRBV24-1; CDR3 protein: CATSDPRTGRETQYF; CDR3 DNA: TGTGCCACCAGTGACCCCCGGACAGGGCGAGAGACCCAGTACTTC
D gene: NA; J gene: TRBJ2-5; V gene: TRBV20-1; CDR3 protein: CSARGVGSGQETQYF; CDR3 DNA: TGCAGTGCCCGTGGTGTGGGATCTGGCCAAGAGACCCAGTACTTC